This T cell receptor beta chain was documented in a study of CD8 T cells in Susac syndrome. Study outcomes and limitations: It was acknowledged in the study that the number of individuals who were included in its TCR sequencing and HLA analysis was relatively small.

It was with random hexamers that roughly 0.45 to 1 ug RNA was reverse transcribed. MiXCR, applied by TCRdb to the immunoSEQ multiplex PCR reads, yields one record per CDR3 protein. The table has 210,000 or so distinct CDR3 sequences, roughly 93% seen once. CD8+ and CD4+ T cells taken from blood had their TCR beta sequenced. This CDR3 contains 15 residues. CDR1 and CDR2 from the germline V gene are SGHAT and FQNNGV. With 3 bases clipped from V and 4 bases from J, the junction kept 3 bases outside the gene matches. On this clonotype itself: Its antigen is unknown.

This sequence was found in a human donor with Susac syndrome. Sequencing was done on a sample of CD4+ T cells from PBMCs. The V call is TRBV11-2, the J call TRBJ2-3; TRBD2 matches at 11 bases. The CDR3 DNA reads as TGTGCCAGCAGCTTCCTTAGCGGGGGGGCAGATACGCAGTATTTT. This encodes CASSFLSGGADTQYF.